The 9 T cell receptor beta chains in this list originate from one sample, sequenced in a study of T cell responses to AZD1222 COVID-19 vaccine. Some clones are missing from TCRdb's copy, which holds only in-frame ones; the method was immunoSEQ multiplex PCR. The table includes roughly 130,000 clones, about 90% detected once. Sequenced here: peripheral blood, sampled 28 days after the second dose of the MenACWY control vaccine. These receptors came from an adult who received the MenACWY meningococcal vaccine as a control.

The V and J genes are TRBV5-1 and TRBJ1-2; the D gene is possibly TRBD1 (6 bases). V was trimmed by 1 base and J by 6 bases, leaving 10 bases between them. CDR3 length: 13 residues. CDR1 is SGHRS and CDR2 is YFSETQ in the germline V gene. The CDR3 DNA sequence: TGCGCCAGCAGCTTGAACAGGGCCCATGGCTACACCTTC. It yields the protein CASSLNRAHGYTF.

The V call is TRBV7-6, the J call TRBJ2-1; 9 positions agree with TRBD1. Germline trimming cut 1 base from V and 6 bases from J; bases unmatched to any gene: 4. Per the germline V gene, CDR1 is SGHVS and CDR2 is FNYEAQ. The CDR3 covers 15 residues. CDR3 DNA sequence: TGTGCCAGCAGCTTAGACAGGGGGCGCTCCAATGAGCAGTTCTTC. It codes for CASSLDRGRSNEQFF.

V is TRBV7-3 and J is TRBJ2-7; 8 bases map to TRBD2. Germline V gene lookup returns CDR1 SGHTA and CDR2 FQGTGA. This CDR3 contains 15 residues. After removal of 4 bases from V and 3 bases from J, the junction contained 8 bases not matched to a gene. In DNA form, the CDR3 reads TGTGCCAGCAGCTACACTAGCGGCCCCTACTACGAGCAGTACTTC. Encoded protein: CASSYTSGPYYEQYF.

J is TRBJ2-1 and V is TRBV7-2; a possible D gene is TRBD2 (6 bases). Between the trimmed V and J ends, which lost 4 bases and 6 bases, there was a span of 13 bases. Germline V lookup: CDR1 SGHTA, CDR2 FQGNSA. This CDR3 contains 14 residues. DNA for the CDR3: TGTGCCAGCAGCTCAACCGCGGGGCCCAATGAGCAGTTCTTC. Its protein product is CASSSTAGPNEQFF.

DNA for the CDR3: TGTGCCAGCAGCCCGGACAGGGGCGATGAAAAACTGTTTTTT. Translated: CASSPDRGDEKLFF. The chain has TRBV27 and TRBJ1-4; 9 bases map to TRBD1. CDR1 is MNHEY and CDR2 is SMNVEV in the germline V gene (reference sequence). Trimming at V came to 6 bases and at J to 6 bases, leaving 5 bases not matched to a gene. This CDR3 is built from 14 residues. Variable domain in full (rest from reference TRBV27 and TRBJ1-4): EAQVTQNPRYLITVTGKKLTVTCSQNMNHEYMSWYRQDPGLGLRQIYYSMNVEVTDKGDVPEGYKVSRKEKRNFPLILESPSPNQTSLYFCASSPDRGDEKLFFGSGTQLSVL.

This clone was observed once. J is TRBJ2-4 and V is TRBV6-5; D not resolved. The ends were cut back, 2 bases at V and 9 bases at J, with 5 bases in the middle. Per the germline V gene, CDR1 is MNHEY and CDR2 is SVGAGI. This CDR3 is 11 amino acids long. This CDR3 reads CASSYGPIQYF. CDR3 in DNA: TGTGCCAGCAGTTACGGGCCCATTCAGTACTTC.

This sequence joins TRBV3-1 (or the pseudogene TRBV3-2) and TRBJ1-5, with 8 bases that match TRBD1. This CDR3 has 16 residues. J gave up 0 bases and V 4 bases, and 5 bases lay outside the gene matches. Per the germline V gene, CDR1 is LGHDT and CDR2 is YNNKEL (reference sequence). The CDR3 DNA is TGTGCCAGCAGCCCAGGGGGCGGATATAGCAATCAGCCCCAGCATTTT. Its protein is CASSPGGGYSNQPQHF.

The V and J genes are TRBV21-1 and TRBJ2-5; TRBD1 is the table's D call, not checked against the DNA. TRBV21-1 is a listed pseudogene. The CDR3 spans 19 residues. The CDR3 DNA reads TGTGCCAGCAGCACGCCTTGGGGGACACAGGGGGCGCGCAGAGAGACCCAGTACTTC. Protein: CASSTPWGTQGARRETQYF.

This chain joins TRBV4-3 and TRBJ2-1; 9 bases match TRBD2. J was trimmed by 6 bases and V by 5 bases; bases with no gene match: 20. In germline, CDR1 is LGHNA, CDR2 YSLEER. The CDR3 has 19 amino acids. The CDR3 loop reads CASSFVLNSGSPVPNEQFF. Here the CDR3 DNA reads TGCGCCAGCAGCTTCGTCCTCAATAGCGGGAGCCCCGTCCCCAATGAGCAGTTCTTC.